Sequencing of this T cell receptor (beta chain) was carried out in a study of control samples from healthy donors and cancer patients. This CDR3 has 17 amino acids. The junction had 7 bases not matched to a gene; V was cut back by 2 bases and J by 4 bases. Germline values: CDR1 KGHDR, CDR2 SFDVKD. Assay: immunoSEQ multiplex PCR; the TCRdb copy retains only in-frame clones and omits some. The sample records about 110,000 clones, over 75% being singletons. Sequencing was carried out using blood. The chain joins TRBV24-1 to TRBJ2-2; 9 bases agree with TRBD1. This sequence was found in a human donor in good health. The donor label of this sample is uncertain. The CDR3 loop is CATSDYGTGLGTGELFF. CDR3 in DNA: TGTGCCACCAGTGATTACGGGACAGGGCTTGGCACCGGGGAGCTGTTTTTT.